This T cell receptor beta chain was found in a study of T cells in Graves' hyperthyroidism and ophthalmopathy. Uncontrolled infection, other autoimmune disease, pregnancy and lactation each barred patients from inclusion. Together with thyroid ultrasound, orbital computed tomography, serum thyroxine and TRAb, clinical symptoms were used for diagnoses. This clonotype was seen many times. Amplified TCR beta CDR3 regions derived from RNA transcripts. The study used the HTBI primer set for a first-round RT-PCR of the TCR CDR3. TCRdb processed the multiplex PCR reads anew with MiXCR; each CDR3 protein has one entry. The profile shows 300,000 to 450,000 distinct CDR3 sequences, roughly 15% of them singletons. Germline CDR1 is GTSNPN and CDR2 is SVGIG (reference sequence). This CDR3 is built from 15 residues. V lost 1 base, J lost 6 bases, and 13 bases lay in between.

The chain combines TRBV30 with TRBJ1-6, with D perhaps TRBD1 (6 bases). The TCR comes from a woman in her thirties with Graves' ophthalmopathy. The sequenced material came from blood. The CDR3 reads CAWSGNRVSNSPLHF. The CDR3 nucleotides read TGTGCCTGGAGTGGGAACAGGGTCAGTAATTCACCCCTCCACTTT.